A selection of T cell receptor beta chains follows, all from one sample in a study of cytomegalovirus exposure and HLA in healthy donors. Assay: immunoSEQ multiplex PCR; the TCRdb copy retains only in-frame clones and omits some. The sample has about 190,000 clones, 70% to 90% seen once; the top ten hold around 0.3%. Material for sequencing was PBMCs. The receptors here all came from a woman aged 25 to 45 in good health and CMV-seronegative. The CDR3 runs from the conserved cysteine through the conserved F or W. D genes are given only for firm matches. Not every row has a clone size; where given, it reads once, few, many or a size class.

len,v_gene,abundance,d_gene,j_gene,CDR3aa,CDR3nt
14,TRBV6-6,-,TRBD1,TRBJ2-7,CASSVRQGANEQYF,TGTGCCAGCAGTGTCAGACAGGGGGCCAACGAGCAGTACTTC
14,TRBV27,-,-,TRBJ2-5,CATPGSLNQETQYF,TGTGCCACCCCGGGAAGTTTAAACCAAGAGACCCAGTACTTC
17,TRBV28,-,TRBD1,TRBJ2-6,CASSPSRDSSGANVLTF,TGTGCCAGCAGTCCGTCCCGGGACAGCTCTGGGGCCAACGTCCTGACTTTC
15,TRBV7-2,-,TRBD2,TRBJ2-3,CASSFGSGDTDTQYF,TGTGCCAGCAGCTTTGGAAGCGGGGATACAGATACGCAGTATTTT
14,TRBV15,-,-,TRBJ2-2,CATSREGAGWELFF,TGTGCCACCAGCAGAGAAGGGGCTGGCTGGGAGCTGTTTTTT
15,TRBV6-6,-,-,TRBJ1-5,CASSYRETGNQPQHF,TGTGCCAGCAGTTACCGGGAGACGGGCAATCAGCCCCAGCATTTT
17,TRBV10-3,-,TRBD1,TRBJ2-1,CAITPYRGQGRDNEQFF,TGTGCCATCACCCCTTATAGGGGGCAGGGGAGAGACAATGAGCAGTTCTTC
18,TRBV28,-,-,TRBJ2-6,CASSLVGSGGGGANVLTF,TGTGCCAGCAGTTTAGTGGGTAGCGGTGGAGGGGGGGCCAACGTCCTGACTTTC
15,TRBV6-6,once,-,TRBJ2-2,CASSYGIQGTGELFF,TGTGCCAGCAGTTATGGTATACAGGGCACCGGGGAGCTGTTTTTT
15,TRBV6-5,-,-,TRBJ1-3,CASRLTWGVGDTIYF,TGTGCCAGCAGGCTTACTTGGGGTGTGGGAGACACCATATATTTT
16,TRBV27,-,TRBD2,TRBJ2-7,CASSTSGTSGIYEQYF,TGTGCCAGCAGTACCTCCGGGACTAGCGGTATCTACGAGCAGTACTTC
14,TRBV28,-,-,TRBJ2-1,CASSSPGGNNEQFF,TGTGCCAGCAGTTCCCCCGGGGGAAACAATGAGCAGTTCTTC
16,TRBV7-7,once,-,TRBJ2-3,CASSPYGRGSGDTQYF,TGTGCTAGCAGCCCCTATGGGCGAGGGTCGGGAGATACGCAGTATTTT
14,TRBV28,-,-,TRBJ1-5,CASIDRSSNQPQHF,TGTGCCAGCATCGACAGGTCTAGCAATCAGCCCCAGCATTTT
16,TRBV5-4,-,TRBD2,TRBJ2-5,CASSLGLAGLQETQYF,TGTGCCAGCAGCTTGGGACTAGCGGGACTCCAAGAGACCCAGTACTTC
15,TRBV5-1,-,TRBD1,TRBJ1-3,CASSFQGEDGNTIYF,TGCGCCAGCAGCTTCCAGGGGGAGGATGGAAACACCATATATTTT
18,TRBV2,-,-,TRBJ2-4,CASSESGYSGLAKNIQYF,TGTGCCAGCAGTGAAAGCGGGTACTCAGGGCTAGCCAAAAACATTCAGTACTTC
18,TRBV18,-,TRBD1,TRBJ2-3,CASSQAYPSGGRTDTQYF,TGTGCCAGCTCACAGGCCTATCCCTCAGGGGGACGCACAGATACGCAGTATTTT
14,TRBV5-1,once,TRBD1,TRBJ1-2,CASRSGTGYYGYTF,TGCGCCAGCAGATCCGGGACAGGGTACTATGGCTACACCTTC
18,TRBV19,once,-,TRBJ2-2,CASSIVGLALTNTGELFF,TGTGCCAGTAGTATAGTTGGGCTAGCGCTAACGAACACCGGGGAGCTGTTTTTT
15,TRBV10-3,-,TRBD2,TRBJ2-2,CAIRGGYIENGELFF,TGTGCCATCAGGGGGGGGTATATTGAGAACGGGGAGCTGTTTTTT
14,TRBV15,few,TRBD2,TRBJ2-1,CATSPGLAYNEQFF,TGTGCCACCAGCCCCGGACTAGCTTACAATGAGCAGTTCTTC
14,TRBV4-1,-,-,TRBJ1-1,CASSSSFGPGYAFF,TGCGCCAGCAGCTCAAGCTTCGGCCCAGGGTATGCTTTCTTT
14,TRBV9,-,TRBD2,TRBJ2-1,CASSVAGGGNEQFF,TGTGCCAGCAGCGTCGCGGGGGGGGGCAATGAGCAGTTCTTC
14,TRBV7-2,-,TRBD1,TRBJ1-5,CASSPGTVTRPQHF,TGTGCCAGCAGCCCCGGGACAGTCACTCGGCCCCAGCATTTT
13,TRBV27,once,-,TRBJ2-7,CASSSQGGREQYF,TGTGCCAGCAGCTCCCAGGGGGGTCGGGAGCAGTACTTC
14,TRBV6-5,-,-,TRBJ2-7,CASSYSADKHEQYF,TGTGCCAGCAGTTACTCCGCGGACAAACACGAGCAGTACTTC